Listed below are T cell receptor beta chains from one sample, sequenced in a study of T cell repertoires in cytomegalovirus infection. One entry per CDR3 protein results from TCRdb running MiXCR on the reads. The sample records some 920,000 distinct CDR3 sequences, around 29% being singletons. The antigens for these receptors are not known. Specimen: cultured CD8+ T cells from PBMCs, collected from culture after CMV antigen stimulation. The receptors come from a human donor in good health (CMV status not recorded). Some clones in this sample may be carry-over from other donors' samples. The CDR3 runs from the conserved cysteine through the conserved F or W. A D gene is named only where the DNA matches it firmly. Clone size appears in some rows only: once, few, many, or a class for an expanded clone.

NA	few	TRBJ2-1	TRBV19	CASSDGYLCNEQFF	TGTGCCAGTTCGGATGGGTATCTCTGCAATGAGCAGTTCTTC
NA	few	TRBJ2-2	TRBV6-5	CASSYSGPSYTGELFF	TGTGCCAGCAGTTACTCCGGGCCTTCGTACACCGGGGAGCTGTTTTTT
TRBD2	few	TRBJ2-7	TRBV10-3	CATERDGDYEQYF	TGTGCCACCGAGCGGGACGGGGACTACGAGCAGTACTTC
TRBD2	NA	TRBJ2-3	TRBV7-6	CASSFGGSIDTQYF	TGTGCCAGCAGCTTCGGGGGGAGCATAGATACGCAGTATTTT
NA	many	TRBJ2-7	TRBV12-3/TRBV12-4	CASSSLSYEQYF	TGTGCCAGCAGCTCCCTGTCCTACGAGCAGTACTTC
TRBD2	NA	TRBJ2-1	TRBV6-2/TRBV6-3	CASTSERGGNNEQFF	TGTGCCAGCACCTCCGAGCGGGGGGGAAACAATGAGCAGTTCTTC
NA	NA	TRBJ1-1	TRBV9	CASSVDSGVGTEAFF	TGTGCCAGCAGCGTAGATTCCGGGGTGGGCACTGAAGCTTTCTTT
NA	few	TRBJ1-2	TRBV7-9	CASSGSGDYGYTF	TGTGCCAGCAGCGGATCGGGGGACTATGGCTACACCTTC
NA	once	TRBJ2-1	TRBV6-5	CASSPSPYSEQFF	TGTGCCAGCAGCCCCTCCCCATACAGTGAGCAGTTCTTC
NA	few	TRBJ2-2	TRBV7-4	CASTSVTGELFF	TGTGCCAGCACCTCGGTGACCGGGGAGCTGTTTTTT
NA	NA	TRBJ1-5	TRBV9	CASSVGAGFVQPQHF	TGTGCCAGCAGCGTAGGGGCAGGGTTTGTTCAGCCCCAGCATTTT
TRBD2	few	TRBJ2-3	TRBV9	CASSVPSGGRTDTQYF	TGTGCCAGCAGCGTTCCGAGCGGGGGCCGCACAGATACGCAGTATTTT
NA	few	TRBJ2-7	TRBV4-2	CASSQGSGTYEQYF	TGTGCCAGCAGCCAAGGCTCAGGGACCTACGAGCAGTACTTC
NA	few	TRBJ2-7	TRBV7-9	CASSFQGGFSYEQYF	TGTGCCAGCAGCTTTCAGGGGGGGTTCTCCTACGAGCAGTACTTC
NA	few	TRBJ1-2	TRBV27	CASSVGPRGGYTF	TGTGCCAGCAGTGTGGGTCCTCGAGGGGGCTACACCTTC
NA	NA	TRBJ2-7	TRBV10-3	CAISEPQEWDYEQYF	TGTGCCATCAGTGAACCCCAGGAATGGGACTACGAGCAGTACTTC
NA	few	TRBJ1-1	TRBV20-1	CSVLGWSLNTEAFF	TGCAGTGTTTTGGGTTGGTCGTTGAACACTGAAGCTTTCTTT